This T cell receptor (beta chain) was sequenced during a study of blood T cell repertoires in COVID-19. V lost 3 bases and J lost 0, with 15 bases in between. Per the germline V gene, CDR1 is LGHDT and CDR2 is YNNKEL (reference sequence). The CDR3 totals 17 residues. Assay used: immunoSEQ multiplex PCR; TCRdb lists only in-frame clones, some missing. The data hold over 200,000 clones, with approximately 87% observed a single time. The chain carries TRBV3-1 (or the pseudogene TRBV3-2) and TRBJ1-3; maybe TRBD1 (6 bases). This TCR was sampled from a man aged 60-69 years who had recovered from COVID-19. The specimen sequenced was peripheral blood. The CDR3 nucleotides are TGTGCCAGCAGCCAGGAGACTGGGGGCCCCTCTGGAAACACCATATATTTT. Its translation: CASSQETGGPSGNTIYF.